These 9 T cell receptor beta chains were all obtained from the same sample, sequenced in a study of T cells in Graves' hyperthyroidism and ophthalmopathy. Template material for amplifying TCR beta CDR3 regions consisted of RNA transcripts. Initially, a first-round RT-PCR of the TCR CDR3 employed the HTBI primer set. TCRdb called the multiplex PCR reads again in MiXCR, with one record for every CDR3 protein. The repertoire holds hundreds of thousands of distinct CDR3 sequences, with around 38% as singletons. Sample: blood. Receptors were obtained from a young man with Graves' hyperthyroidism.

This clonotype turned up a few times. The CDR3 region has the DNA TGTGCCAGCAGCTCCCCGTTCCAGGGAGGAGAGACCCAGTACTTC. This codes for CASSSPFQGGETQYF. This chain joins TRBV7-9 and TRBJ2-5, with D maybe TRBD2 (6 bases). The CDR3 has 15 amino acids. CDR1 and CDR2 from the germline V gene are SEHNR and FQNEAQ (reference sequence). V was cut by 4 bases and J by 4 bases, with 16 bases left in between.

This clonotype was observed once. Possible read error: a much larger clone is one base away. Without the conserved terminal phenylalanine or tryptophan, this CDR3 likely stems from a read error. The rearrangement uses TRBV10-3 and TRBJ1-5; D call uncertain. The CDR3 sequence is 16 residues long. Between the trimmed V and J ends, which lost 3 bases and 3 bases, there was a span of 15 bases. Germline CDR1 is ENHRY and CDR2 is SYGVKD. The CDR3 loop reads CAISDPDAGINQPQHL. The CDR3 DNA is TGTGCCATCAGTGACCCCGACGCCGGGATCAATCAGCCCCAGCATCTT.

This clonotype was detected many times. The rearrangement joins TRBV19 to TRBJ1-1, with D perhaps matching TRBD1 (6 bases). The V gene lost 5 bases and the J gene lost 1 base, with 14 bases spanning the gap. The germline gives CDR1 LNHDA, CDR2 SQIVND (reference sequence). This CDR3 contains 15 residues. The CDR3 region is CASSWRSDRNTEAFF. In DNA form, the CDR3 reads TGTGCCAGTAGTTGGAGGTCGGACAGGAACACTGAAGCTTTCTTT.

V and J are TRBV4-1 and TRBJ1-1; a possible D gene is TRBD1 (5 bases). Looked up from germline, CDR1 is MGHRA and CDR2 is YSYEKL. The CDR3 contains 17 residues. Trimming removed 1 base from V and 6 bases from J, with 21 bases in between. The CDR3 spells CASSQVQGGVLRPEAFF. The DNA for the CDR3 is TGCGCCAGCAGCCAAGTCCAGGGAGGGGTGTTACGCCCTGAAGCTTTCTTT.

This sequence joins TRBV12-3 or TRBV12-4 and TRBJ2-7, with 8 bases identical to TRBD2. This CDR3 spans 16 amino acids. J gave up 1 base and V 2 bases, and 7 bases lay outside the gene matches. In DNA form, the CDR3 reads TGTGCCAGCAGTTTACCCCTCGGGAGGGCTTCCTACGAGCAGTACTTC. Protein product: CASSLPLGRASYEQYF.

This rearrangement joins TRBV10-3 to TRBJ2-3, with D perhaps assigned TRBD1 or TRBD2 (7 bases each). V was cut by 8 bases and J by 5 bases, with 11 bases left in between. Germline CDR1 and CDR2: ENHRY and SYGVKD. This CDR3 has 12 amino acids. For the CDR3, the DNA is TGTGCCATCCAGGGGGGGAAAGATACGCAGTATTTT. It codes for CAIQGGKDTQYF.

DNA for the CDR3: TGCGCCAGCAGCACCTTTAGCGGGACCCCCTACGAGCAGTACTTC. Translated: CASSTFSGTPYEQYF. V gene TRBV5-1 combines with J gene TRBJ2-7; the match to TRBD2 covers 8 bases. Germline values: CDR1 SGHRS, CDR2 YFSETQ. Trimming at V came to 4 bases and at J to 2 bases, leaving 8 bases not matched to a gene. This CDR3 comprises 15 residues.

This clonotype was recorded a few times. CDR3 DNA sequence: TGCAGTGCTAATAACAGGGGCTCTGGAAACACCATATATTTT. It codes for CSANNRGSGNTIYF. The chain combines TRBV20-1 with TRBJ1-3; 7 bases are a match to TRBD1. The CDR3 contains 14 residues. Germline assignment: CDR1 DFQATT and CDR2 SNEGSKA (reference sequence). V was pared by 4 bases and J by 0 bases, with 3 bases of the junction left unmatched.

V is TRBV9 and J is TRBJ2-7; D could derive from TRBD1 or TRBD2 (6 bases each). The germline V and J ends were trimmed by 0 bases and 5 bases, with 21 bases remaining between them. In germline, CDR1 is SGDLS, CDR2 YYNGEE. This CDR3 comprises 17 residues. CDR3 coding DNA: TGTGCCAGCAGCGTAGGCAACGGACAGCCACGGGAGCACGAGCAGTACTTC. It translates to CASSVGNGQPREHEQYF.